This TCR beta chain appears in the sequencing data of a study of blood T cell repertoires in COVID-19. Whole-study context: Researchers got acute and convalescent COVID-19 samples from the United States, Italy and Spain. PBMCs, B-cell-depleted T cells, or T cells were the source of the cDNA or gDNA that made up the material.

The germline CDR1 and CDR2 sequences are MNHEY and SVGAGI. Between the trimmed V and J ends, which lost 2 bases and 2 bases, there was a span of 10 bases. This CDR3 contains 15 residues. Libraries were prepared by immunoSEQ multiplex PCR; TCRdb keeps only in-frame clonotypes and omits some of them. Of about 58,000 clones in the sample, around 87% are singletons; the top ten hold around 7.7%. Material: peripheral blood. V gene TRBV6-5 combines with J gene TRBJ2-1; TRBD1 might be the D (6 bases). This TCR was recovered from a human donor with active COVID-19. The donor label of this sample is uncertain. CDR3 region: CASSYGQGPYNEQFF. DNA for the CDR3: TGTGCCAGCAGTTACGGCCAGGGGCCCTACAATGAGCAGTTCTTC.